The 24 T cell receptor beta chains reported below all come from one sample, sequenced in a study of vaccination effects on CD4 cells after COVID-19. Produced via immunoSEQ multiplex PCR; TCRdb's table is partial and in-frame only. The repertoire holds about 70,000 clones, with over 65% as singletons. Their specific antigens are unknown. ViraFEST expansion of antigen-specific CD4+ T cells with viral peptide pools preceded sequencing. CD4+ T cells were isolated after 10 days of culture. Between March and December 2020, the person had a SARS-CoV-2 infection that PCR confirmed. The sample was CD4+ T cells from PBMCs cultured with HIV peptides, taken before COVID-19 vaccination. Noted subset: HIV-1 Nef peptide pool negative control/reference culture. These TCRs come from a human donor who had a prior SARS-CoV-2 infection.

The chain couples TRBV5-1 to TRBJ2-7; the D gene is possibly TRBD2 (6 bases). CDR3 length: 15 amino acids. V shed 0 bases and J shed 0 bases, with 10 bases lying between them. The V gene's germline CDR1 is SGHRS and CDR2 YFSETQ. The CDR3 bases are TGCGCCAGCAGCTTGGCTGGGGGGTACTCCTACGAGCAGTACTTC. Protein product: CASSLAGGYSYEQYF. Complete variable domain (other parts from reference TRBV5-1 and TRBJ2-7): KAGVTQTPRYLIKTRGQQVTLSCSPISGHRSVSWYQQTPGQGLQFLFEYFSETQRNKGNFPGRFSGRQFSNSRSEMNVSTLELGDSALYLCASSLAGGYSYEQYFGPGTRLTVT.

CDR3 region: CASERGGSSYNEQFF. The CDR3 DNA reads TGTGCCAGTGAAAGAGGAGGGAGCTCCTACAATGAGCAGTTCTTC. The rearrangement links TRBV19 to TRBJ2-1; D perhaps matches TRBD2 (6 bases). CDR1 is LNHDA, CDR2 SQIVND, per germline (reference sequence). With 8 bases removed from V and 0 bases from J, the gap between germline ends came to 14 bases. The CDR3 covers 15 residues. The whole variable domain, remainder taken from reference TRBV19 and TRBJ2-1, is DGGITQSPKYLFRKEGQNVTLSCEQNLNHDAMYWYRQDPGQGLRLIYYSQIVNDFQKGDIAEGYSVSREKKESFPLTVTSAQKNPTAFYLCASERGGSSYNEQFFGPGTRLTVL.

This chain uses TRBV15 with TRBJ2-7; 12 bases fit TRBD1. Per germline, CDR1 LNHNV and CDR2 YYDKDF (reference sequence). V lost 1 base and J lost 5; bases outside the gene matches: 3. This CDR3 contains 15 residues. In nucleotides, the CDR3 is TGTGCCACCAGCAGAGGTGGGACAGGGGGCAACGAGCAGTACTTC. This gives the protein CATSRGGTGGNEQYF.

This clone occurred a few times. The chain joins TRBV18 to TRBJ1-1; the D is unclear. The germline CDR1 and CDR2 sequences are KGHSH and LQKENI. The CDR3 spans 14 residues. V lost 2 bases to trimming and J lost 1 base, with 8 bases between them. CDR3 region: CASSPNGGNTEAFF. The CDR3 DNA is TGTGCCAGCTCACCAAACGGTGGGAACACTGAAGCTTTCTTT.

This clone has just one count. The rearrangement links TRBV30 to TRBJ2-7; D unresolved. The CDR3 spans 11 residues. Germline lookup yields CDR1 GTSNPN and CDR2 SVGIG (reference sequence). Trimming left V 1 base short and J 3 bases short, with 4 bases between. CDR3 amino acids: CAWSGYYEQYF. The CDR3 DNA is TGTGCCTGGAGTGGTTACTACGAGCAGTACTTC. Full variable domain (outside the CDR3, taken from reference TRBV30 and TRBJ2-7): SQTIHQWPATLVQPVGSPLSLECTVEGTSNPNLYWYRQAAGRGLQLLFYSVGIGQISSEVPQNLSASRPQDRQFILSSKKLLLSDSGFYLCAWSGYYEQYFGPGTRLTVT.

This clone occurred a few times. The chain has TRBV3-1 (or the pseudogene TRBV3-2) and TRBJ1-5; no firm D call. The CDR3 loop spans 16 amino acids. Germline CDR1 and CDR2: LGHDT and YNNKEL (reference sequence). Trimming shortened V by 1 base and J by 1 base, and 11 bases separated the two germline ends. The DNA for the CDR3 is TGTGCCAGCAGCCAAGGAAGCCAAGGCAGCAATCAGCCCCAGCATTTT. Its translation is CASSQGSQGSNQPQHF.

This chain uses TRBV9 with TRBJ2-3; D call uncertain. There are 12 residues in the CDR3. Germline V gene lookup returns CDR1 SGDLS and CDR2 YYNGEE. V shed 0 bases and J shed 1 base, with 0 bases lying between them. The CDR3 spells CASSVGTDTQYF. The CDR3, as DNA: TGTGCCAGCAGCGTAGGCACAGATACGCAGTATTTT.

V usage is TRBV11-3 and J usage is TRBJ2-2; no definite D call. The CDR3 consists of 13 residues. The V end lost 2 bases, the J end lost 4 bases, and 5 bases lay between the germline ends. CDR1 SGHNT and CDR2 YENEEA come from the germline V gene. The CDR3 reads CASSLIGTGELFF. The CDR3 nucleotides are TGTGCCAGCAGCTTAATCGGCACCGGGGAGCTGTTTTTT.

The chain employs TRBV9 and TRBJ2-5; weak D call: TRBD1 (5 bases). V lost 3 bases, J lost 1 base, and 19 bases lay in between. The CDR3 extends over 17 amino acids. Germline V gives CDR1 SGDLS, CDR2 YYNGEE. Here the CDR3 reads CASSGEGAGPVQETQYF. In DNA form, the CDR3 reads TGTGCCAGCAGCGGCGAAGGGGCAGGCCCCGTCCAAGAGACCCAGTACTTC.

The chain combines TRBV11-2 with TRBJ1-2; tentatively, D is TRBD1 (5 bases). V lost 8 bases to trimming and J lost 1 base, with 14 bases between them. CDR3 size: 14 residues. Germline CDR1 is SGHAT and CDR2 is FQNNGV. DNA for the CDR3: TGTGCCAGCCTACAGGATATCGATAACTATGGCTACACCTTC. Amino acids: CASLQDIDNYGYTF. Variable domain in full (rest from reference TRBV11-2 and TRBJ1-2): EAGVAQSPRYKIIEKRQSVAFWCNPISGHATLYWYQQILGQGPKLLIQFQNNGVVDDSQLPKDRFSAERLKGVDSTLKIQPAKLEDSAVYLCASLQDIDNYGYTFGSGTRLTVV.

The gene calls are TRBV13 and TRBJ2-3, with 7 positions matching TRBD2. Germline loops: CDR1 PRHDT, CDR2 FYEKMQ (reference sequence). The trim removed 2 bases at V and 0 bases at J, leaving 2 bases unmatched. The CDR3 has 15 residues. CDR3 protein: CASSLREASTDTQYF. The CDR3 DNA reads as TGTGCCAGCAGCTTACGGGAGGCTAGCACAGATACGCAGTATTTT.

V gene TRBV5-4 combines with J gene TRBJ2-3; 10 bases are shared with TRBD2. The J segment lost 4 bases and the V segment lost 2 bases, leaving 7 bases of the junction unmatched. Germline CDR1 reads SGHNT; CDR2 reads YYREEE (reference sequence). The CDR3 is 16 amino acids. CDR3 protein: CASSFPTSGLADTQYF. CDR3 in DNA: TGTGCCAGCAGCTTCCCGACTAGCGGGCTAGCAGATACGCAGTATTTT.

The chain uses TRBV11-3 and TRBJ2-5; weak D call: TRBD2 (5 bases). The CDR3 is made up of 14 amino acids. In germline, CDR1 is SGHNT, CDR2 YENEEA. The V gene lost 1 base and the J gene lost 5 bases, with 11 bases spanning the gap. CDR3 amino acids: CASSLGSERETQYF. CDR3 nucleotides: TGTGCCAGCAGCTTAGGTTCCGAGCGGGAGACCCAGTACTTC. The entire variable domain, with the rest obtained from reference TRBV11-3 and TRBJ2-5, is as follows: EAGVVQSPRYKIIEKKQPVAFWCNPISGHNTLYWYLQNLGQGPELLIRYENEEAVDDSQLPKDRFSAERLKGVDSTLKIQPAELGDSAVYLCASSLGSERETQYFGPGTRLLVL.

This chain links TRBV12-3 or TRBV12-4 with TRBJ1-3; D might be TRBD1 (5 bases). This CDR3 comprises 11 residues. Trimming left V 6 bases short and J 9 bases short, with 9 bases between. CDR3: CASSLGTTIYF. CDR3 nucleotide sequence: TGTGCCAGCAGCCTCGGGACCACCATATATTTT.

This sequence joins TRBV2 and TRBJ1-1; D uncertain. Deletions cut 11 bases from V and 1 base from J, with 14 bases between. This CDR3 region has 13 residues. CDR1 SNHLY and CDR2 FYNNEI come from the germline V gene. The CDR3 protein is CAVQDYKNTEAFF. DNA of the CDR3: TGTGCCGTCCAAGACTACAAGAACACTGAAGCTTTCTTT.

The DNA of the CDR3 is TGTGCCAGTAGTTTCCTCCTCGGGGGGGAGCTGTTTTTT. Protein sequence: CASSFLLGGELFF. The chain recombines TRBV19 with TRBJ2-2; D remains ambiguous. The length of the CDR3 is 13 residues. Trimming left V 5 bases short and J 8 bases short, with 12 bases between. Per germline, CDR1 LNHDA and CDR2 SQIVND (reference sequence).

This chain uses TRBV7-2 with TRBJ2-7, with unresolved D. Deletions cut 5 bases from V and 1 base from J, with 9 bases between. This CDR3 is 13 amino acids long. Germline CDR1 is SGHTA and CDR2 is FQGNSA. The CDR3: CASSRRKSYEQYF. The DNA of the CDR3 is TGTGCCAGCAGCAGGAGAAAGTCCTACGAGCAGTACTTC. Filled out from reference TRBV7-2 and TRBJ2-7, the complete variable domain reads GAGVSQSPSNKVTEKGKDVELRCDPISGHTALYWYRQSLGQGLEFLIYFQGNSAPDKSGLPSDRFSAERTGGSVSTLTIQRTQQEDSAVYLCASSRRKSYEQYFGPGTRLTVT.

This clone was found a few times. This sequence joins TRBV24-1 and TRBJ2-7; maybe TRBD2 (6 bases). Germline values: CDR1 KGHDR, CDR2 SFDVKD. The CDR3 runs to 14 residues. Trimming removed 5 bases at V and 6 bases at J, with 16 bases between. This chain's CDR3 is CATSAGQGLGEQYF. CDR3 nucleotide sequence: TGTGCCACCAGTGCTGGGCAGGGACTGGGCGAGCAGTACTTC.

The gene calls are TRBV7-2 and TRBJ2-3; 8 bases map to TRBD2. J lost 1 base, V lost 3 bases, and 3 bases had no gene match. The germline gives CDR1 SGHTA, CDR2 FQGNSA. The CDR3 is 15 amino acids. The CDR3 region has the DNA TGTGCCAGCAGCTTTTCGGGAGGGCGCACAGATACGCAGTATTTT. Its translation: CASSFSGGRTDTQYF. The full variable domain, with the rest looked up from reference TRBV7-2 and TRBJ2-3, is GAGVSQSPSNKVTEKGKDVELRCDPISGHTALYWYRQSLGQGLEFLIYFQGNSAPDKSGLPSDRFSAERTGGSVSTLTIQRTQQEDSAVYLCASSFSGGRTDTQYFGPGTRLTVL.

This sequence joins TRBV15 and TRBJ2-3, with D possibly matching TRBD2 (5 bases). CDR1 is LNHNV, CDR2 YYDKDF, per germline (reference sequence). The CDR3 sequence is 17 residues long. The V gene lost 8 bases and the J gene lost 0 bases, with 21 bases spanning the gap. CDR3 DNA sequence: TGTGCCACCCGAGGAGGACGGGATCAGATTAGCACAGATACGCAGTATTTT. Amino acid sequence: CATRGGRDQISTDTQYF. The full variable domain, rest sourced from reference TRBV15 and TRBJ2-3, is DAMVIQNPRYQVTQFGKPVTLSCSQTLNHNVMYWYQQKSSQAPKLLFHYYDKDFNNEADTPDNFQSRRPNTSFCFLDIRSPGLGDTAMYLCATRGGRDQISTDTQYFGPGTRLTVL.

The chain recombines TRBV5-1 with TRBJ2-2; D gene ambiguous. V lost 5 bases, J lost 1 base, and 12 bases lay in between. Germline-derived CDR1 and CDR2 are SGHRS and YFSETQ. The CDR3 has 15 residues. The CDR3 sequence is CASSDLPGNTGELFF. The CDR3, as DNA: TGCGCCAGCAGTGACCTTCCAGGGAACACCGGGGAGCTGTTTTTT.

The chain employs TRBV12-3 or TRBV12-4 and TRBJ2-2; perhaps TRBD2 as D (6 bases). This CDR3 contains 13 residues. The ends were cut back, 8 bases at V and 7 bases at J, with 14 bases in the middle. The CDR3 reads CASEWRDNGELFF. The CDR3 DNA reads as TGTGCCAGCGAGTGGCGGGATAACGGGGAGCTGTTTTTT.

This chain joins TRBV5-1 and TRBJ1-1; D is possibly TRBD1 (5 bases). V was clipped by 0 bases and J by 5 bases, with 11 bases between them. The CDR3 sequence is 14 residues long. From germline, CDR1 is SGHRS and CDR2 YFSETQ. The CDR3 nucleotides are TGCGCCAGCAGCTTGGCAGGGATTCGGACTGAAGCTTTCTTT. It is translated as CASSLAGIRTEAFF.

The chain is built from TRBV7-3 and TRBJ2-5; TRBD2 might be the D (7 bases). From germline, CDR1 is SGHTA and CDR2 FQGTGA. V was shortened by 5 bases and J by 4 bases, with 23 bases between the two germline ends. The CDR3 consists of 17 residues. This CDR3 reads CASSPGGGPGEAETQYF. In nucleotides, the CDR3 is TGTGCCAGCAGCCCGGGGGGCGGACCGGGAGAGGCAGAGACCCAGTACTTC.